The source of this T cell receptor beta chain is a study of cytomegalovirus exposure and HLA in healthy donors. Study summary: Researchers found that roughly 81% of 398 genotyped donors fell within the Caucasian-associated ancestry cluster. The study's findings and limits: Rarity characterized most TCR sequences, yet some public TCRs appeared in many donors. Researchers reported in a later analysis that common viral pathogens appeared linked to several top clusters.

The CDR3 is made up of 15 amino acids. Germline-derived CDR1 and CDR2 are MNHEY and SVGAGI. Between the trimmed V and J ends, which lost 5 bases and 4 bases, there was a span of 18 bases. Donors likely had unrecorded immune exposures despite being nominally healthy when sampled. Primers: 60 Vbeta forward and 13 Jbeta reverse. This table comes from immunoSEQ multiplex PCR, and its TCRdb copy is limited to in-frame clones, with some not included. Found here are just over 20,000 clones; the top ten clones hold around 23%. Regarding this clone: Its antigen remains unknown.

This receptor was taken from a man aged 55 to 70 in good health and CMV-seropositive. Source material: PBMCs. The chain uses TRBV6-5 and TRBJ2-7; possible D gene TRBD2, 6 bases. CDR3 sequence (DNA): TGTGCCAGCAGTCCTTATAGCGGAAATCGGTACGAGCAGTACTTC. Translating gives CASSPYSGNRYEQYF.